This T cell receptor (beta chain) was sequenced for a study of beta chain features in type 1 diabetes (dated by TCRdb to 2016 to 2019). Context from the whole study: Mean age, gender distribution, total cell number and subset yield did not differ between patients and healthy donors. Across all samples, 107,917,701 sorted cells were examined, and cell number per subset correlated strongly with RNA yield. The study compared the TCRB repertoires of sorted circulating CD4+ T cell subsets in recently diagnosed type 1 diabetes patients with those in matched healthy donors. Naive and central memory subsets were obtained from all 30 or so donors, but regulatory and stem cell-like memory subsets were isolated from only 8 patients and roughly 8 healthy donors. What the authors observed across the whole study: In all four CD4+ subsets, TCRB CDR3 length was moderately but significantly shorter in type 1 diabetes patients. Naive, central memory and regulatory TCRB repertoires appeared more similar among patients than among healthy donors. Because cDNA was sequenced instead of genomic DNA, activated cells with high expression could be over-represented, although the groups did not differ in activation or CD3 levels. Shorter templates might have been favored by PCR, but patient and control samples were amplified and corrected together, so both groups would have been affected equally by any skew. HLA sub-analyses involved small numbers of individuals, so any influence of HLA type on TCRB rearrangement remained unresolved. At VDJ recombination sites, patients with type 1 diabetes made fewer insertions and deleted more nucleotides, a pattern implying thymic rearrangement abnormalities.

All of the isolated RNA was reverse transcribed with the High Capacity cDNA Reverse Transcription Kit, so expressed TCRB transcripts were sequenced. Deep immunoSEQ sequencing was performed on naive, central memory and regulatory T cell samples, with an average of roughly 3.6 million total reads per sample. Sorted cells were lysed in RLT buffer, and RNA was extracted using DNase-treated RNeasy Micro or Mini kits according to cell number. To prevent cross-contamination, every cell subset was processed on its own, while patient and healthy donor samples were processed together. Using the immunoSEQ multiplex PCR, TCRB sequences were amplified from cDNA into 87-bp fragments spanning the CDR3 region. Sequencing of the amplicons was performed on the Illumina HiSeq platform. Per the original workflow: PCR bias was corrected computationally using synthetic template baselines, and reads within Hamming distance 2 were collapsed, with unmergeable singletons discarded. Reads were aligned against IMGT to assign V, D and J genes, CDR3 length and insertions or deletions at six rearrangement sites. Clonotype counts were normalized to sorted cell number within each subset before computing true diversity and Gini coefficients with the tcR R package. The overlap coefficient, calculated on TCRB nucleotide sequences, was used to quantify repertoire sharing. Out-of-frame TCRB sequences from naive cells were analyzed to stand in for the pre-selection repertoire. The source is immuneACCESS, and TCRdb retained only in-frame sequences with V and J called. Part of the clones is not carried over; for the studies checked, unresolved V genes explain less than half of this, and the remainder is unexplained. For V, J and clone size, that table is used; D and trimming come from the DNA. The sample includes fewer than 650,000 clones, with 15% to 19% observed a single time. The top ten clones comprise roughly 0.098% of the sample.

This clone was detected only a few times. Its antigen is currently not known. It has no much larger one-base neighbor in the sample; base qualities were not kept. Each donor gave one peripheral blood draw, averaging about 120 mL, which was collected into heparinised tubes. A BD FACSAria II was used to sort naive, central memory, regulatory and stem cell-like memory CD4+ T cells with a panel that included CD45RO, CCR7, CD25, CD127, CD95 and CD27. A purity above 95% was achieved for all sorted populations. PBMCs were isolated immediately by Lymphoprep density gradient centrifugation and stained directly without culture. To minimize batch effects, samples were stained and sorted in pairs, one healthy donor with one patient per experiment. This TCR was recovered from a man between 18 and 29 years old in good health. Sequencing input: naive CD4+ T cells from blood. According to the study, the label for this sample's cell subset or site signals: true naive CD4+ T cells.

The CDR3 corresponds to CAWTLGPGGSNQPQHF. The DNA reads as follows: TGTGCCTGGACTCTCGGGCCTGGGGGCAGCAATCAGCCCCAGCATTTT. The rearranged segments are TRBV30 and TRBJ1-5, and perhaps TRBD1 as D gene, on 6 matching bases. According to the germline V gene (reference sequence), CDR1 reads GTSNPN and CDR2 reads SVGIG. Relative to germline, V is 4 bases shorter and J is 1 base shorter, with 17 bases between their ends. Inclusive of the bounding cysteine and phenylalanine, the CDR3 is 16 residues long. The retained sequence is limited to the CDR3, 48 bases, with the frame set at the first base.